This T cell receptor beta chain was obtained from a study of blood T cell repertoires in COVID-19. Study at large: PBMCs, B-cell-depleted T cells, or T cells provided the cDNA or gDNA that made up the material.

The germline V gene encodes CDR1 SGDLS and CDR2 YYNGEE. Trimming took 4 bases from V and 1 from J; bases not matched to a gene: 9. This CDR3 contains 16 residues. Produced via immunoSEQ multiplex PCR; TCRdb's table is partial and in-frame only. Among 50,000 to 75,000 clones listed, over 75% were seen once. The chain recombines TRBV9 with TRBJ1-1, with 8 bases lining up with TRBD1. The sequenced sample consisted of peripheral blood. The clonotype was recovered from a man older than 75 in a cohort sampled during active COVID-19. This chain's CDR3 is CASSPRRGQENTEAFF. CDR3 in DNA: TGTGCCAGCAGCCCGAGAAGGGGACAGGAGAACACTGAAGCTTTCTTT.